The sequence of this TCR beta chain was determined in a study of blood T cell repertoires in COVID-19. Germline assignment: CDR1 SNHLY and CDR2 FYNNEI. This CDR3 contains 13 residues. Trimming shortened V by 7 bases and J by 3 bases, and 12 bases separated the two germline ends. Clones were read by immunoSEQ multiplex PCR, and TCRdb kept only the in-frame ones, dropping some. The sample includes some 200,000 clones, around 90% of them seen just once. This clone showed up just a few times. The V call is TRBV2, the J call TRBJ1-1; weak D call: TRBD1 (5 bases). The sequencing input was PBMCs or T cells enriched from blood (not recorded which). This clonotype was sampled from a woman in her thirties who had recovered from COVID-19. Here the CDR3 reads CASTQGKDTEAFF. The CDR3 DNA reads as TGTGCCAGCACTCAGGGAAAAGACACTGAAGCTTTCTTT.